This T cell receptor (beta chain) was sequenced in a study of cytomegalovirus exposure and HLA in healthy donors. Both 60 Vbeta primers and 13 Jbeta primers went into the PCR. Clones were read by immunoSEQ multiplex PCR, and TCRdb kept only the in-frame ones, dropping some. The table lists some 53,000 clones, with approximately 13% in the top ten. The sequence was collected from a woman between 55 and 75 years old in good health and CMV-seropositive. The sequencing sample was made of PBMCs.

CDR3 coding DNA: TGTGCCAGCAGTCGGGGTAGCGAGGAGACCCAGTACTTC. Protein: CASSRGSEETQYF. The rearrangement joins TRBV2 to TRBJ2-5, with a possible D match to TRBD2 (5 bases). Trimming stripped 5 bases from V and 5 bases from J, with 12 bases between. This CDR3 region has 13 residues. CDR1 is SNHLY, CDR2 FYNNEI, per germline.